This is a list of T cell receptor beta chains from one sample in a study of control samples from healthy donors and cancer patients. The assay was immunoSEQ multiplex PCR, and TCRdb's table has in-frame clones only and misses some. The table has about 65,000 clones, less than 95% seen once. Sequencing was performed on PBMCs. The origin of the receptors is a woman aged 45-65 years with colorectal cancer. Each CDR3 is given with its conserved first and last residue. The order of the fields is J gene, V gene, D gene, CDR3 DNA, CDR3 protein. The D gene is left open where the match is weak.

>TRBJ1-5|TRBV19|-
TGTGCCAGTACCTCATTCGGGAATAGCAATCAGCCCCAGCATTTT
CASTSFGNSNQPQHF
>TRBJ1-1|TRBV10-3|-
TGTGCCATCTCCAAGGGGCCGGACACTGAAGCTTTCTTT
CAISKGPDTEAFF
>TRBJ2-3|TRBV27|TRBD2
TGTGCCAGCAGTTCAAACTTCCCGGGACTAGCGGGAGGAAACACAGATACGCAGTATTTT
CASSSNFPGLAGGNTDTQYF
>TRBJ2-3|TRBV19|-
TGTGCCAGTAGTATCGGACAGAGCACAGATACGCAGTATTTT
CASSIGQSTDTQYF
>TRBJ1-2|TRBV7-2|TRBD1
TGTGCCAGCAGCTCCTACCGACAGGGCGGAGCTGGCTACACCTTC
CASSSYRQGGAGYTF
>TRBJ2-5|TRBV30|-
TGTGCCTGGAGTTCAGGTCAAGAGACCCAGTACTTC
CAWSSGQETQYF
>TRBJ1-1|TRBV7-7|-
TGTGCCAGCAGCTTAAGCAGGAACACTGAAGCTTTCTTT
CASSLSRNTEAFF
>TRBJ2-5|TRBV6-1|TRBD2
TGTGCCAGCAGTGGACAAGGCGGGGGTTTCCGTGTGACCCAGTACTTC
CASSGQGGGFRVTQYF
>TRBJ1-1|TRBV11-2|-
TGTGCCAGCAGCTTAGATCGGGCCAGATCCACTGAAGCTTTCTTT
CASSLDRARSTEAFF
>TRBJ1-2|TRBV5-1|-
TGCGCCAGCAGCTTGGAGGGCCGGGGATCTAACTATGGCTACACCTTC
CASSLEGRGSNYGYTF